This T cell receptor (beta chain) stems from a study of T cells after yellow fever vaccination. About the study: SMART-Seq v4 Ultra Low Input prepared the low-cell-number fractions. Study-wide results and limits: When the response was secondary, it was weaker but reached its peak faster, day 5 versus 15.

TCRdb re-analysed the 5' RACE reads in MiXCR, keeping a single row per CDR3 protein. The sample yields 250,000 to 400,000 distinct CDR3 sequences, around 4.5% seen once. Trimming removed 4 bases from V and 4 bases from J; junction bases left unmatched: 7. Germline values: CDR1 SGDLS, CDR2 YYNGEE. This CDR3 spans 15 amino acids. This clonotype was detected many times. As yet, its antigen is unknown. The clonotype was recovered from a young man who received the YFV17D yellow fever vaccine. The rearrangement uses TRBV9 and TRBJ2-1; 8 bases are shared with TRBD1. The sequenced sample was PBMCs, obtained 15 days after the yellow fever booster vaccination. CDR3 region: CASSPGDRLYNEQFF. The CDR3 nucleotides read TGTGCCAGCAGCCCCGGGGACAGGTTATACAATGAGCAGTTCTTC.